The 13 T cell receptor beta chains below all came from one sample that was sequenced in a study of blood T cell repertoires in COVID-19. Data came from immunoSEQ multiplex PCR; TCRdb stores just in-frame clones and leaves some out. The sample lists around 150,000 clones, 78% occurring once. Sequences were obtained from peripheral blood. The source of these receptors is an elderly woman with acute or convalescent COVID-19.

This chain links TRBV28 with TRBJ1-3; D possibly corresponds to TRBD1 (5 bases). CDR3 length: 15 residues. V lost 2 bases and J lost 0, with 8 bases in between. The germline V gene has CDR1 MDHEN and CDR2 SYDVKM. Here the CDR3 DNA reads TGTGCCAGCAGTTTAGGAGGGGCCTCTGGAAACACCATATATTTT. Translation: CASSLGGASGNTIYF.

The rearrangement uses TRBV5-1 and TRBJ1-3, with D unclear. CDR1 SGHRS and CDR2 YFSETQ come from the germline V gene. The CDR3 runs 18 residues. V lost 3 bases to trimming and J lost 3 bases, with 22 bases between them. CDR3 sequence reads: CASSSQPGSGGLGNTIYF. The CDR3 DNA sequence: TGCGCCAGCAGCTCCCAGCCGGGTTCCGGAGGTCTTGGAAACACCATATATTTT.

The genes are TRBV5-4 and TRBJ2-6; a possible D gene is TRBD1 (5 bases). Germline assignment: CDR1 SGHNT and CDR2 YYREEE (reference sequence). Deletions cut 4 bases from V and 0 bases from J, with 8 bases between. The length of the CDR3 is 15 residues. Here the CDR3 DNA reads TGTGCCAGCAGCCCTGACAGCTCTGGGGCCAACGTCCTGACTTTC. Protein sequence: CASSPDSSGANVLTF.

V gene TRBV7-3 combines with J gene TRBJ2-1; TRBD2 might be the D (6 bases). There are 15 residues in the CDR3. Looked up from germline, CDR1 is SGHTA and CDR2 is FQGTGA. V was clipped by 5 bases and J by 4 bases, with 15 bases between them. CDR3 protein: CASSPSPSVYNEQFF. The CDR3 nucleotides are TGTGCCAGCAGCCCCTCTCCTAGCGTTTACAATGAGCAGTTCTTC.

This clone is a singleton in its sample. The genes are TRBV7-9 and TRBJ2-4; D gene unclear. Trimming removed 2 bases at V and 8 bases at J, with 16 bases between. This CDR3 region has 15 residues. CDR1 SEHNR and CDR2 FQNEAQ come from the germline V gene (reference sequence). The CDR3 here is CASSLSLGSRHIQYF. The CDR3 DNA sequence: TGTGCCAGCAGCTTATCCCTTGGGTCGAGGCACATTCAGTACTTC.

This clone has only one observation. As DNA, the CDR3 is TGTGCCAGCAGCTCAGGCTCTGGAAACACCATATATTTT. The encoded protein is CASSSGSGNTIYF. V and J are TRBV7-2 and TRBJ1-3; D is undetermined. The CDR3 sequence is 13 residues long. V was shortened by 4 bases and J by 0 bases, with 4 bases between the two germline ends. Germline CDR1 reads SGHTA; CDR2 reads FQGNSA.

In DNA form, the CDR3 reads TGTGCCAGCAGCTTTACCGCTAGACGGGGGTTATCCTACGAGCAGTACTTC. As protein: CASSFTARRGLSYEQYF. The genes are TRBV5-4 and TRBJ2-7; a possible D gene is TRBD2 (6 bases). V gave up 2 bases and J gave up 1 base, with 19 bases separating them. CDR3 length equals 17 residues. Germline V CDR1 and CDR2: SGHNT, YYREEE (reference sequence).

The chain has TRBV18 and TRBJ2-5; D is perhaps TRBD1 (6 bases). Germline V gene lookup returns CDR1 KGHSH and CDR2 LQKENI. The CDR3 loop spans 13 amino acids. The V end lost 1 base, the J end lost 5 bases, and 8 bases lay between the germline ends. The CDR3 nucleotides read TGTGCCAGCTCACCACGGCAGGGGGAGACCCAGTACTTC. It encodes CASSPRQGETQYF.

The rearrangement joins TRBV2 to TRBJ1-2; 8 bases fit TRBD1. Looked up from germline, CDR1 is SNHLY and CDR2 is FYNNEI. The CDR3 covers 12 residues. The V and J ends lost 4 bases and 14 bases, in that order; junction bases with no gene match: 9. The CDR3 coding sequence is TGTGCCAGCAGTGGACTTGGCGGACAGGGAACCTTC. Amino acid sequence: CASSGLGGQGTF.

The chain links TRBV18 to TRBJ2-3; 9 bases are shared with TRBD2. Germline CDR1 and CDR2: KGHSH and LQKENI. The CDR3 covers 16 residues. The V and J ends lost 0 bases and 1 base, in that order; junction bases with no gene match: 2. The DNA for the CDR3 is TGTGCCAGCTCACCACCAGCTAGCGGGGGCACAGATACGCAGTATTTT. Translation: CASSPPASGGTDTQYF. The complete variable domain, with remaining parts taken from reference TRBV18 and TRBJ2-3, reads NAGVMQNPRHLVRRRGQEARLRCSPMKGHSHVYWYRQLPEEGLKFMVYLQKENIIDESGMPKERFSAEFPKEGPSILRIQQVVRGDSAAYFCASSPPASGGTDTQYFGPGTRLTVL.

The V gene is TRBV30, the J gene TRBJ2-5, with a tentative D call TRBD2 (5 bases). With 0 bases removed from V and 5 bases from J, the gap between germline ends came to 10 bases. The germline V gene has CDR1 GTSNPN and CDR2 SVGIG (reference sequence). This CDR3 contains 13 residues. The CDR3, as DNA: TGTGCCTGGAGTGTACGGGGTCTGGAGACCCAGTACTTC. Translated, it gives CAWSVRGLETQYF.

The chain couples TRBV30 to TRBJ1-2, with 9 bases fitting TRBD1. Germline V CDR1 and CDR2: GTSNPN, SVGIG (reference sequence). The CDR3 totals 12 residues. Trimming at V came to 5 bases and at J to 2 bases, leaving 0 bases not matched to a gene. In DNA, the CDR3 is TGTGCCTGGGGACAGGGGAACTATGGCTACACCTTC. Its protein is CAWGQGNYGYTF.

The chain has TRBV6-6 and TRBJ2-7; D call uncertain. Germline CDR1 is MNHNY and CDR2 is SVGAGI (reference sequence). The V end lost 6 bases, the J end lost 3 bases, and 6 bases lay between the germline ends. This CDR3 comprises 11 residues. The CDR3 sequence is CASRALYEQYF. DNA for the CDR3: TGTGCCAGCAGAGCCCTCTACGAGCAGTACTTC.